This T cell receptor beta chain stems from a study of CD8 T cells in ankylosing spondylitis. Notes on the study in general: Some of these motif variants have turned up before, in reports on reactive arthritis synovial fluid and blood. Ankylosing spondylitis blood appeared to carry a characteristic TCR beta motif of fewer than 10 highly homologous variants. Clones tied to disease were said to be significantly enriched in matched ankylosing spondylitis synovial fluid.

The junction had 3 bases not matched to a gene; V was cut back by 3 bases and J by 3 bases. This CDR3 has 15 amino acids. Germline CDR1 KGHSH, CDR2 LQKENI. On this clonotype: The antigen remains undetermined.

Quantitative 5'-RACE was performed with molecular barcodes, and it yielded the TCR beta libraries. TCRdb itself ran the 5' RACE reads through MiXCR, one entry per CDR3 protein. The table lists roughly 280,000 distinct CDR3 sequences, 15% to 20% of them singletons. The TCR comes from a male donor with ankylosing spondylitis or in good health (not recorded which). The specimen was blood, either unsorted or a sorted T cell fraction (not recorded which). J is TRBJ1-3 and V is TRBV18; 9 bases line up with TRBD1. The CDR3 region is CASSPDRGIGNTIYF. CDR3 sequence (DNA): TGTGCCAGCTCACCGGACAGGGGAATTGGAAACACCATATATTTT.